This TCR beta chain was observed in a study of OX40 agonist ivuxolimab in advanced cancers. Findings and limits, study-wide: There was clonal expansion of CD4+ and CD8+ blood T cells by week 6 at 0.1 to 3.0 mg/kg.

The CDR3 consists of 17 residues. The germline CDR1 and CDR2 sequences are SGHVS and FQNEAQ. V was cut by 1 base and J by 3 bases, with 17 bases left in between. Points on this clone: Its specificity is unknown.

Data came from immunoSEQ multiplex PCR; TCRdb stores just in-frame clones and leaves some out. The sample contains around 60,000 clones, approximately 86% of which appear only once. The sequence came from an adult with an advanced solid tumor such as melanoma, head and neck, liver or kidney cancer. J is TRBJ2-3 and V is TRBV7-8; TRBD2 is a possible D gene (6 bases). The sequences come from CD4+ or CD8+ T cells sorted from blood, collected in a trial of the OX40 agonist ivuxolimab. The DNA for the CDR3 is TGTGCCAGCAGCTTAGATGATGAAGGGGCGGGAACAGATACGCAGTATTTT. It yields the protein CASSLDDEGAGTDTQYF.